The clone carrying this T cell receptor (beta chain) was counted a single time. Its target is unknown. This sample is drawn from a study of PD-1 blockade in classical Hodgkin lymphoma. CDR1 and CDR2 from the germline V gene are GTSNPN and SVGIG (reference sequence). The CDR3 covers 15 residues. Some clones are missing from TCRdb's copy, which holds only in-frame ones; the method was immunoSEQ multiplex PCR. The sample has approximately 61,000 clones; roughly 87% are singletons. The time point is: cycle 4 day 1 (C4D1), after five to seven weeks of nivolumab. There was relapse after autologous stem cell transplantation in every patient, and there was variation in brentuximab vedotin exposure. Study findings and constraints: Complete responders started with a diversity level that resembled newly diagnosed patients at baseline. Anyone who began nivolumab under 1 year after ASCT was excluded.

Here the sequenced sample was peripheral blood mononuclear cells (PBMCs), taken before the fourth cycle of nivolumab. This receptor was obtained from a human donor with classical Hodgkin lymphoma. This chain uses TRBV30 with TRBJ2-5; tentatively, D is TRBD1 or TRBD2 (5 bases each). TRBJ2-7 matches the DNA end more closely, so the J call is doubtful. Here the CDR3 DNA reads TGTGCCACCTCGACCGGGTCGGGGCCCTACTACGAGCAGTACTTC. Its protein is CATSTGSGPYYEQYF.